This is a list of T cell receptor beta chains from one sample in a study of T cell clones after liver transplantation. Sequenced by immunoSEQ multiplex PCR; TCRdb stores in-frame clones only, minus some. The table shows over 90,000 clones, with 84% occurring only once. The material was CD4+ T cells from blood, obtained around 50 months after liver transplant. Source of these receptors: a human patient who received a liver transplant. Some T cells may be provided by the graft donor. The CDR3 runs from the conserved cysteine through the conserved F or W. A D gene is named only where the DNA matches it firmly. Size is omitted from some rows. Given values are once, few, many or a class for expanded clones.

V gene	D gene	J gene	clone size	CDR3 DNA	CDR3 protein
TRBV7-5	-	TRBJ1-1	-	TGTGTCAGAAGCTTAACCGGGACAACCATGAACACTGAAGCTTTCTTT	CVRSLTGTTMNTEAFF
TRBV5-6	-	TRBJ1-4	-	TGTGCCAGCAGCTTGGTAGGCGCGGAAAATGAAAAACTGTTTTTT	CASSLVGAENEKLFF
TRBV5-5	TRBD2	TRBJ2-5	-	TGTGCCAGCAGCTTGGCTAGCGGTTCGATTCAGACCCAGTACTTC	CASSLASGSIQTQYF
TRBV7-7	TRBD2	TRBJ2-5	-	TGTGCCAGCAGCTTAGGGCTAGCGGGAGGAGAGACCCAGTACTTC	CASSLGLAGGETQYF
TRBV4-1	-	TRBJ1-4	-	TGCGCCAGCAGCCAAGATGGGAGTAAAGCTAATGAAAAACTGTTTTTT	CASSQDGSKANEKLFF
TRBV7-9	TRBD1	TRBJ1-4	-	TGTGCCAGCAGCTTAGCACGGACAGGGGAGCTTGAAAAACTGTTTTTT	CASSLARTGELEKLFF
TRBV19	TRBD1	TRBJ1-6	-	TGTGCCAGTAAGGGACAGGGGGGTTCACCCCTCCACTTT	CASKGQGGSPLHF
TRBV6-1	-	TRBJ1-5	-	TGTGCCAGCAGCGTGACAGGTCACAATCAGCCCCAGCATTTT	CASSVTGHNQPQHF
TRBV5-1	-	TRBJ2-3	-	TGCGCCAGCAGCTTAGAAGATACGCAGTATTTT	CASSLEDTQYF
TRBV6-1	TRBD2	TRBJ2-1	-	TGTGCCAGCAAACTAGCGGGTGGTAATGAGCAGTTCTTC	CASKLAGGNEQFF
TRBV2	TRBD1	TRBJ2-2	-	TGTGCCAGCAGGAGCCGGACAGGGGGTCCCGGGGAGCTGTTTTTT	CASRSRTGGPGELFF
TRBV18	-	TRBJ2-5	-	TGTGCCAGCTCACCTTTACCGGACTTGGTGGGGGGCCGGGGCCAAGAGACCCAGTACTTC	CASSPLPDLVGGRGQETQYF
TRBV7-7	TRBD1	TRBJ2-5	-	TGTGCCAGCAGCCCCCGACAGGGACAAGAGACCCAGTACTTC	CASSPRQGQETQYF
TRBV5-1	-	TRBJ2-3	-	TGCGCCAGCAGCTCTGGGGCGACTAGCACAGATACGCAGTATTTT	CASSSGATSTDTQYF
TRBV2	TRBD1	TRBJ1-1	-	TGTGCCAGCAGTGACCCCGGGACAGGGTCAGGCCAAGCTTTCTTT	CASSDPGTGSGQAFF
TRBV7-2	TRBD2	TRBJ2-3	few	TGTGCCAGCAGCTTAAGTTCGTCCCGAGCGGGGAGCACAGATACGCAGTATTTT	CASSLSSSRAGSTDTQYF
TRBV5-1	-	TRBJ2-4	-	TGCGCCAGCAGCTTGGTGGCGACAGCGAAAAACATTCAGTACTTC	CASSLVATAKNIQYF
TRBV6-5	-	TRBJ1-6	-	TGTGCCAGCAGAAACGGGGCAGTCTATAATTCACCCCTCCACTTT	CASRNGAVYNSPLHF
TRBV10-3	TRBD1	TRBJ1-2	-	TGTGCCATCAGCGCGACAGGGAGTCACTATGGCTACACCTTC	CAISATGSHYGYTF
TRBV29-1	TRBD2	TRBJ2-3	-	TGCAGCGTTGTATATGGTCTAGCGGCAGATACGCAGTATTTT	CSVVYGLAADTQYF